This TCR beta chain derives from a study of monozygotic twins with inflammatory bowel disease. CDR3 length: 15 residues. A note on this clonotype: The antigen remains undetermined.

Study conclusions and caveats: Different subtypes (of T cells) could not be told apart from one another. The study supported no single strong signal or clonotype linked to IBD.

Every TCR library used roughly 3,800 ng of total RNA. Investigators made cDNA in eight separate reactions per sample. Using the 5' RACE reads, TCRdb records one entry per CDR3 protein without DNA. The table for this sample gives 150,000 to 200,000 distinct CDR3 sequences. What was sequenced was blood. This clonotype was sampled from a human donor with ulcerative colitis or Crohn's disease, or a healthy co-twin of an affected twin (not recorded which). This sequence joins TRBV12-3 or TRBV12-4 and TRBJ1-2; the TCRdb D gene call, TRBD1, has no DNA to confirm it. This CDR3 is CASSLGDRGGYGYTF.